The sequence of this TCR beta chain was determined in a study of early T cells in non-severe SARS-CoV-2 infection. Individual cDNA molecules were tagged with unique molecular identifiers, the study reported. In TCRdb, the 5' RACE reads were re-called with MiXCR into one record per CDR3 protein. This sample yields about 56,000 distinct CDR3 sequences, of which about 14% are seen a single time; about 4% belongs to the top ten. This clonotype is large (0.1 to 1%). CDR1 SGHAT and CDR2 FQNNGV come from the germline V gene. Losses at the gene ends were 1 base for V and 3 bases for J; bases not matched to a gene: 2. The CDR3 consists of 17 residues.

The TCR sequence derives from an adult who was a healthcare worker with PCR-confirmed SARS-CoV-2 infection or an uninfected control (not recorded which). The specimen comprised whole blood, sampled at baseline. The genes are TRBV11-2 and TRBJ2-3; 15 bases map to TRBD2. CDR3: CASSLGTSGRATDTQYF. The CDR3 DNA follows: TGTGCCAGCAGCTTAGGGACTAGCGGGAGGGCAACAGATACGCAGTATTTT.